The T cell receptor (beta chain) under discussion was sequenced for a study of cytomegalovirus exposure and HLA in healthy donors. On the study more broadly: Both the 100 to 150 validation repertoires and the roughly 700 first-cohort repertoires used the same platform, as reported by a later analysis.

Generated by immunoSEQ multiplex PCR, the TCRdb table keeps only in-frame clones and is missing some. The table includes 120,000 to 150,000 clones, over 80% detected once. This CDR3 has 11 residues. From germline, CDR1 is MNHNS and CDR2 SASEGT. V was pared by 7 bases and J by 5 bases, with 8 bases between. Study-level findings and limits: Clusters of TCRs from the first cohort tended to co-occur in the approximately 130 validation repertoires (as a later analysis found). Reports described diagnosis of cytomegalovirus status by the classifier as highly specific and sensitive.

A word on this clone: As yet, its antigen is unknown.

The TCR sequence derives from a man aged 18 to 30 in good health and CMV-seropositive. V gene TRBV6-1 combines with J gene TRBJ1-2; D is ambiguous. Source material: PBMCs. CDR3 sequence (DNA): TGTGCCAGCAAATTCGAGTATGGCTACACCTTC. As protein: CASKFEYGYTF.